The 10 T cell receptor beta chains listed next were all sequenced from one sample in a study of blood T cell repertoires in COVID-19. TCRdb's table, derived via immunoSEQ multiplex PCR, lists solely in-frame clones and lacks some. The repertoire holds over 300,000 clones, 80% to 90% seen once, with roughly 1.2% in the top ten. The sequenced material came from peripheral blood. Receptor source: a man aged 40-49 years with acute or convalescent COVID-19.

V and J are TRBV19 and TRBJ2-3, with 14 bases aligning to TRBD2. The CDR3 has 19 residues. V was clipped by 8 bases and J by 0 bases; unmatched bases: 13. Germline V gene data show CDR1 as LNHDA and CDR2 as SQIVND (reference sequence). The CDR3 DNA follows: TGTGCCAGTGCTTTGACACCGGGACTAGCGGGGGAGAGCACAGATACGCAGTATTTT. Its protein is CASALTPGLAGESTDTQYF.

The chain joins TRBV5-4 to TRBJ2-1, with a possible D match to TRBD1 (5 bases). Trimming cost V 0 bases and J 9 bases, with 16 bases left between them. The CDR3 spans 15 residues. Per germline, CDR1 SGHNT and CDR2 YYREEE (reference sequence). CDR3 DNA sequence: TGTGCCAGCAGCTTGGTAGGTGGGGCAGTTAGTGAGCAGTTCTTC. This codes for CASSLVGGAVSEQFF.

This chain uses TRBV19 with TRBJ1-5, with TRBD1 matching over 7 bases. V lost 6 bases to trimming and J lost 4 bases; unmatched junction nucleotides: 3. The CDR3 has 13 amino acids. Germline V gene data show CDR1 as LNHDA and CDR2 as SQIVND (reference sequence). CDR3 nucleotide sequence: TGTGCCAGTAGCGACAGGGTAAATCAGCCCCAGCATTTT. Protein: CASSDRVNQPQHF.

The rearrangement uses TRBV28 and TRBJ1-4, with 11 bases matching TRBD1. V was pared by 5 bases and J by 8 bases, with 7 bases of the junction left unmatched. The CDR3 is 15 residues long. Germline assignment: CDR1 MDHEN and CDR2 SYDVKM. The chain's CDR3 is CASSPGQGAEEKLFF. CDR3 coding DNA: TGTGCCAGCAGTCCAGGACAGGGGGCAGAAGAAAAACTGTTTTTT. Complete variable domain (other parts from reference TRBV28 and TRBJ1-4): DVKVTQSSRYLVKRTGEKVFLECVQDMDHENMFWYRQDPGLGLRLIYFSYDVKMKEKGDIPEGYSVSREKKERFSLILESASTNQTSMYLCASSPGQGAEEKLFFGSGTQLSVL.

The CDR3 nucleotides read TGTGCCAGCAGCTCGGGACAGGACCGCTCCTACAATGAGCAGTTCTTC. Translated, it gives CASSSGQDRSYNEQFF. This chain joins TRBV5-4 and TRBJ2-1, with 8 bases fitting TRBD1. CDR1 and CDR2 (germline): SGHNT, YYREEE (reference sequence). Unmatched junction bases numbered 5, after V lost 3 bases and J lost 0 bases. The CDR3 totals 16 residues.

J is TRBJ1-2 and V is TRBV28; the match to TRBD1 covers 7 bases. With V trimmed by 3 bases and J by 10 bases, 11 bases remained unmatched. Germline V gene data show CDR1 as MDHEN and CDR2 as SYDVKM. CDR3 length equals 14 residues. This CDR3 is CASSFRGDRTYYTF. The CDR3 nucleotides read TGTGCCAGCAGTTTCAGGGGGGACAGAACCTACTACACCTTC.

The chain carries TRBV7-9 and TRBJ1-6; D is perhaps TRBD1 (6 bases). With 4 bases removed from V and 8 bases from J, the gap between germline ends came to 15 bases. This CDR3 is 15 amino acids long. Per the germline V gene, CDR1 is SEHNR and CDR2 is FQNEAQ (reference sequence). For the CDR3, the DNA is TGTGCCAGCAGCTCATTACAGGGTTCGGATTCACCCCTCCACTTT. It yields the protein CASSSLQGSDSPLHF.

The CDR3 DNA reads as TGTGCCAGCAGCCCAAGGCAGGGGCTAGTCGGCTACACCTTC. This translates into CASSPRQGLVGYTF. The V gene is TRBV6-5, the J gene TRBJ1-2; a possible D gene is TRBD1 (6 bases). Germline V gives CDR1 MNHEY, CDR2 SVGAGI. The CDR3 extends over 14 amino acids. V lost 6 bases to trimming and J lost 8 bases, with 19 bases between them.

This rearrangement joins TRBV10-3 to TRBJ2-7, with 9 bases lining up with TRBD1. J lost 3 bases, V lost 6 bases, and 9 bases had no gene match. The CDR3 is 15 residues long. Looked up from germline, CDR1 is ENHRY and CDR2 is SYGVKD. CDR3 DNA sequence: TGTGCCATCAGCCAGGGACAGGGAGAGAGCTACGAGCAGTACTTC. Encoded protein: CAISQGQGESYEQYF.

This clone came up a few times. V usage is TRBV28 and J usage is TRBJ1-6; no clear D gene. The V and J ends lost 7 bases and 0 bases respectively, with 10 bases between them. The CDR3 runs to 15 residues. Per the germline V gene, CDR1 is MDHEN and CDR2 is SYDVKM. CDR3 residues: CASNSESSYNSPLHF. Here the CDR3 DNA reads TGTGCCAGCAACAGTGAAAGCTCCTATAATTCACCCCTCCACTTT.